A single sample is the source of the 18 T cell receptor beta chains below, sequenced in a study of OX40 agonist ivuxolimab in advanced cancers. Clones were sequenced by immunoSEQ multiplex PCR, and TCRdb holds only the in-frame ones, with some missing. The sample consists of approximately 65,000 clones, around nine tenths of them appearing once. The source material was CD4+ or CD8+ T cells sorted from blood, sampled in a trial of the OX40 agonist ivuxolimab. These TCRs come from an adult with an advanced solid tumor such as melanoma, head and neck, liver or kidney cancer.

CDR3 DNA: TGTGCCAGCGTCCACAGGGCGGGGGATGAAAAACTGTTTTTT. It specifies CASVHRAGDEKLFF. The rearrangement links TRBV6-1 to TRBJ1-4; possible D gene TRBD1, 6 bases. There are 14 residues in the CDR3. Germline CDR1 and CDR2: MNHNS and SASEGT. V was shortened by 8 bases and J by 6 bases, with 16 bases between the two germline ends.

V and J are TRBV19 and TRBJ2-3; no reliable D call. V lost 1 base and J lost 8, with 13 bases in between. This CDR3 region has 14 residues. Germline V gene sequence: CDR1 LNHDA, CDR2 SQIVND (reference sequence). This chain's CDR3 is CASSIAQEWGTQYF. The CDR3 nucleotides read TGTGCCAGTAGTATAGCGCAGGAATGGGGTACGCAGTATTTT. The full variable domain, rest sourced from reference TRBV19 and TRBJ2-3, is DGGITQSPKYLFRKEGQNVTLSCEQNLNHDAMYWYRQDPGQGLRLIYYSQIVNDFQKGDIAEGYSVSREKKESFPLTVTSAQKNPTAFYLCASSIAQEWGTQYFGPGTRLTVL.

This clone was detected only a few times. The chain combines TRBV5-4 with TRBJ2-7, with D hard to call. V was pared by 0 bases and J by 5 bases, with 9 bases between. The germline V gene encodes CDR1 SGHNT and CDR2 YYREEE (reference sequence). The CDR3 contains 13 residues. The CDR3 DNA is TGTGCCAGCAGCTTGGGCCAGGATAACGAGCAGTACTTC. It encodes CASSLGQDNEQYF.

The chain employs TRBV9 and TRBJ1-2, with D unresolved. V was shortened by 4 bases and J by 7 bases, with 17 bases between the two germline ends. The CDR3 covers 14 residues. CDR1 is SGDLS, CDR2 YYNGEE, per germline. As DNA, the CDR3 is TGTGCCAGCAGCCCACGGGGAGGGTGGGGTGGCTACACCTTC. It translates to CASSPRGGWGGYTF.

The chain recombines TRBV20-1 with TRBJ2-3; D unresolved. The germline gives CDR1 DFQATT, CDR2 SNEGSKA (reference sequence). Trimming took off 1 base at V and 6 bases at J, with 5 bases between the two ends. This CDR3 has 11 amino acids. CDR3 residues: CSARVSDTQYF. The CDR3 DNA sequence: TGCAGTGCTAGAGTATCCGATACGCAGTATTTT.

The chain is built from TRBV5-4 and TRBJ2-7; D unresolved. CDR3 length: 13 residues. Trimming cost V 3 bases and J 6 bases, with 13 bases left between them. CDR1 SGHNT and CDR2 YYREEE come from the germline V gene (reference sequence). The CDR3 bases are TGTGCCAGCAGCTCTGATCCTGGGCGCGAGCAGTACTTC. Protein sequence: CASSSDPGREQYF.

The rearrangement joins TRBV28 to TRBJ2-7, with a possible D match to TRBD2 (6 bases). The CDR3 length is 15 residues. CDR1 MDHEN and CDR2 SYDVKM come from the germline V gene. With 3 bases removed from V and 2 bases from J, the gap between germline ends came to 14 bases. The CDR3 reads CASSFGSGSPYEQYF. CDR3 DNA sequence: TGTGCCAGCAGTTTCGGGAGCGGTTCCCCCTACGAGCAGTACTTC.

This sequence joins TRBV29-1 and TRBJ1-2, with 7 bases identical to TRBD1. Germline V gives CDR1 SQVTM, CDR2 ANQGSEA. CDR3 size: 14 residues. The J segment lost 8 bases and the V segment lost 4 bases, leaving 13 bases of the junction unmatched. The CDR3 is CSVGPTGLIEGYTF. The CDR3 DNA is TGCAGCGTTGGACCGACAGGGCTAATTGAGGGCTACACCTTC.

The chain employs TRBV27 and TRBJ2-5; D may be TRBD1 (6 bases). Germline V gives CDR1 MNHEY, CDR2 SMNVEV (reference sequence). The CDR3 has 14 residues. V shed 3 bases and J shed 1 base, with 9 bases lying between them. The CDR3 coding sequence is TGTGCCAGCAGTTTCCTGGACAGCCAAGAGACCCAGTACTTC. This codes for CASSFLDSQETQYF.

The rearrangement links TRBV20-1 to TRBJ2-5; D is unclear. CDR1 is DFQATT and CDR2 is SNEGSKA in the germline V gene (reference sequence). The CDR3 is made up of 11 amino acids. V shed 5 bases and J shed 2 bases, with 6 bases lying between them. Here the CDR3 DNA reads TGCAGTGCTTACACGCAAGAGACCCAGTACTTC. Protein product: CSAYTQETQYF.

The chain joins TRBV18 to TRBJ2-5; 10 positions match TRBD2. CDR1 and CDR2 (germline): KGHSH, LQKENI. V lost 6 bases to trimming and J lost 2 bases; unmatched junction nucleotides: 3. This CDR3 has 14 amino acids. DNA of the CDR3: TGTGCCAGCTCCGGACTAGCGGAACAAGAGACCCAGTACTTC. Translated: CASSGLAEQETQYF.

The rearrangement links TRBV19 to TRBJ2-1, with 8 positions matching TRBD1. Trimming at V came to 4 bases and at J to 6 bases, leaving 5 bases not matched to a gene. This CDR3 comprises 14 residues. Germline CDR1 is LNHDA and CDR2 is SQIVND (reference sequence). The CDR3 region is CASSTDRASNEQFF. For the CDR3, the DNA is TGTGCCAGTAGTACGGACAGGGCAAGCAATGAGCAGTTCTTC.

The chain recombines TRBV6-5 with TRBJ2-5; 10 positions match TRBD2. J was trimmed by 4 bases and V by 2 bases; bases with no gene match: 7. Germline V gene sequence: CDR1 MNHEY, CDR2 SVGAGI. CDR3 length equals 16 residues. CDR3: CASSYDGTSEPETQYF. The CDR3 DNA reads as TGTGCCAGCAGTTACGACGGGACTAGCGAGCCAGAGACCCAGTACTTC.

This clone occurred a few times. This chain uses TRBV2 with TRBJ1-2; 8 nucleotides line up with TRBD1. J lost 8 bases, V lost 4 bases, and 15 bases had no gene match. This CDR3 contains 16 residues. CDR1 is SNHLY and CDR2 is FYNNEI in the germline V gene. The CDR3 sequence: CASSAPGGQGALGYTF. The CDR3, as DNA: TGTGCCAGCAGTGCCCCCGGGGGGCAGGGGGCTCTCGGCTACACCTTC.

V usage is TRBV7-8 and J usage is TRBJ2-1, with D unclear. From germline, CDR1 is SGHVS and CDR2 FQNEAQ. Trimming removed 5 bases at V and 6 bases at J, with 20 bases between. This CDR3 is 16 amino acids long. In DNA, the CDR3 is TGTGCCAGCAGCCCCTGGGCTGGGCATTCTGGCAATGAGCAGTTCTTC. As protein: CASSPWAGHSGNEQFF.

The chain employs TRBV6-6 and TRBJ2-7, with 12 bases matching TRBD2. The V gene's germline CDR1 is MNHNY and CDR2 SVGAGI (reference sequence). V lost 5 bases and J lost 6; bases outside the gene matches: 11. This CDR3 has 16 residues. The CDR3 DNA reads as TGTGCCAGCAGTATGCCCCGACTAGCGGGAGACGGCGAGCAGTACTTC. Residues: CASSMPRLAGDGEQYF.

This chain connects TRBV5-8 to TRBJ2-3, with D possibly matching TRBD2 (5 bases). V was clipped by 4 bases and J by 4 bases, with 13 bases between them. This CDR3 is built from 14 residues. From germline, CDR1 is SGHTS and CDR2 YDEGEE. CDR3 region: CASSAGRGSDTQYF. The CDR3 nucleotides read TGTGCCAGCAGCGCGGGCCGAGGGTCAGATACGCAGTATTTT.

The V gene is TRBV5-4, the J gene TRBJ2-5; tentative D call: TRBD1 (5 bases). Germline V gives CDR1 SGHNT, CDR2 YYREEE (reference sequence). CDR3 length equals 15 residues. Trimming pared 8 bases from V and 1 base from J, leaving 18 bases between. The CDR3 protein is CASTSGALGQETQYF. The CDR3 DNA reads TGTGCCAGTACCTCTGGGGCCCTTGGCCAAGAGACCCAGTACTTC.